What follows are 3 T cell receptor beta chains derived from one specimen sequenced in a study of blood T cell repertoires in COVID-19. TCRdb's copy holds only in-frame clones and misses some; the assay was immunoSEQ multiplex PCR. The sample contains 80,000 to 100,000 clones, more than 75% of which appear only once. Sequenced material: peripheral blood. Every receptor here comes from a human donor in a cohort sampled during active COVID-19.

J is TRBJ2-1 and V is TRBV2; 8 nucleotides align to TRBD2. This CDR3 contains 14 residues. The V gene end was trimmed by 7 bases and the J gene end by 7 bases; junction bases not matched to a gene: 9. CDR1 and CDR2 (germline): SNHLY, FYNNEI. This CDR3 reads CASKRSGSINEQFF. CDR3 nucleotide sequence: TGTGCCAGCAAAAGGAGCGGGAGTATAAATGAGCAGTTCTTC. Looking up the rest from reference TRBV2 and TRBJ2-1 gives the full variable domain: EPEVTQTPSHQVTQMGQEVILRCVPISNHLYFYWYRQILGQKVEFLVSFYNNEISEKSEIFDDQFSVERPDGSNFTLKIRSTKLEDSAMYFCASKRSGSINEQFFGPGTRLTVL.

The rearrangement joins TRBV29-1 to TRBJ2-7; no definite D call. CDR1 SQVTM and CDR2 ANQGSEA come from the germline V gene. CDR3 length equals 14 residues. V was clipped by 2 bases and J by 9 bases, with 20 bases between them. The CDR3 sequence is CSVEPGHKSSGQYF. CDR3 in DNA: TGCAGCGTTGAACCCGGTCATAAATCCTCTGGGCAGTACTTC.

The V and J genes are TRBV9 and TRBJ2-3; 11 nucleotides agree with TRBD2. CDR1 is SGDLS, CDR2 YYNGEE, per germline. Trimming took 4 bases from V and 2 from J; bases not matched to a gene: 6. This CDR3 region has 16 residues. DNA of the CDR3: TGTGCCAGCAGCAAACGACTAGCGGGAAACACAGATACGCAGTATTTT. The encoded protein is CASSKRLAGNTDTQYF.